A selection of T cell receptor beta chains follows, all from one sample in a study of T cell responses to AZD1222 COVID-19 vaccine. Using immunoSEQ multiplex PCR, the repertoire was profiled, and TCRdb retains in-frame clones only, with some absent. The data show 95,000 to 150,000 clones, with approximately 89% seen just once and almost 4.5% held by the top ten. The sequences come from peripheral blood, collected on day 0 of AZD1222 vaccination. All receptors derive from an adult in good health. Each CDR3 is given with its conserved first and last residue. D genes are given only for firm matches.

TRBJ1-6 | TRBV10-2 | - | TGCGCCAGCAGTGAGCTTGGCCAGACCCTCCACTTT | CASSELGQTLHF
TRBJ1-5 | TRBV18 | - | TGTGCCAGCTCACCAGAGATGAGAGATAGCAATCAGCCCCAGCATTTT | CASSPEMRDSNQPQHF
TRBJ2-7 | TRBV7-2 | TRBD1 | TGTGCCAGCAGCTTAGAGGTCGGGACAGGGGGCTACGAGCAGTACTTC | CASSLEVGTGGYEQYF
TRBJ1-2 | TRBV29-1 | - | TGCAGCGTTGATGGCGGCTATGGCTACACCTTC | CSVDGGYGYTF
TRBJ2-5 | TRBV7-8 | - | TGTGCCAGCAGCTTAAGGGGCACCCACGGAGAGACCCAGTACTTC | CASSLRGTHGETQYF
TRBJ1-4 | TRBV19 | - | TGTGCCAGTAGTATGGGGGGGACACCCCTTACAAATGAAAAACTGTTTTTT | CASSMGGTPLTNEKLFF
TRBJ2-7 | TRBV9 | - | TGTGCCAGCAGCGCGTCGGGCGGCCTAGGGGAGCAGTACTTC | CASSASGGLGEQYF
TRBJ2-6 | TRBV29-1 | - | TGCAGCGTTCTGGCTCTTGGGGCCAACGTCCTGACTTTC | CSVLALGANVLTF
TRBJ2-1 | TRBV10-1 | - | TGCGCCAGCAGGGGGGCCCTCTACAATGAGCAGTTCTTC | CASRGALYNEQFF
TRBJ1-1 | TRBV4-2 | - | TGTGCCAGCAGCCAAGGGGTTGCAGGGGAAGCTTTCTTT | CASSQGVAGEAFF
TRBJ2-1 | TRBV3-1/TRBV3-2 | - | TGTGCCAGCAGCCAAGCGGGTCAAGGAAATGAGCAGTTCTTC | CASSQAGQGNEQFF
TRBJ1-1 | TRBV19 | - | TGTGCCAGTAGCCCCGTCCGCAGAGTAGAAGCTTTCTTT | CASSPVRRVEAFF
TRBJ2-3 | TRBV5-1 | - | TGCGCCAGCAGCTCGTTCAGGCCTGATGCAGATACGCAGTATTTT | CASSSFRPDADTQYF
TRBJ1-5 | TRBV19 | - | TGTGCCAGTGAGACGGGGGGCAATCAGCCCCAGCATTTT | CASETGGNQPQHF
TRBJ1-4 | TRBV6-5 | - | TGTGCCAGCGCACTAGGGGGACCCGCTAATGAAAAATTGTTTTTT | CASALGGPANEKLFF
TRBJ1-3 | TRBV6-5 | TRBD1 | TGTGCCAGCAGTTACTTGACAGGGGCGACGGACACCATATATTTT | CASSYLTGATDTIYF
TRBJ1-1 | TRBV10-3 | TRBD1 | TGTGCCGTAGCCGGGACAGTGAACACTGAAGCTTTCTTT | CAVAGTVNTEAFF
TRBJ2-7 | TRBV2 | - | TGTGCCAGCAGTGAGCCGACCCCCGAGCAGTACTTC | CASSEPTPEQYF
TRBJ1-1 | TRBV4-1 | TRBD1 | TGCGCCAGCAGCCAAGGACAGGGAATTACCTACTTGAACACTGAAGCTTTCTTT | CASSQGQGITYLNTEAFF
TRBJ1-2 | TRBV29-1 | TRBD1 | TGCAGCGCACCGACAGGGGATGGCTACACCTTC | CSAPTGDGYTF
TRBJ1-3 | TRBV19 | - | TGTGCCAGTAGTACCCAGGGGAGTGGAAACACCATATATTTT | CASSTQGSGNTIYF
TRBJ1-2 | TRBV2 | - | TGTGCCAGCACCCAAAGTCCTAACTATGGCTACACCTTC | CASTQSPNYGYTF